Included here is one TCR beta chain sequence, with context. It has no known antigen specificity. Per-base qualities were not stored, and no clone one base away is much larger. The data were obtained in a study of immune cell composition in non-small cell lung cancer (dated by TCRdb to between 2016 and 2019). With regard to the full study: Histologic subtype was assigned using H&E plus p63, CK5, Napsin A and TTF-1 immunohistochemistry, mainly lung adenocarcinoma or squamous cell carcinoma. The subtype comparisons left out several tumour specimens with TCR-beta data because those specimens were rare histological subtypes. Supplementary cohort #1 consisted of about 11 lung adenocarcinoma cases with paired tumour/lung TCR-beta sequencing and with TIL populations generated to assess tumour reactivity. TCR-beta sequencing from Adaptive Biotechnologies was done on some 35 paired sets of NSCLC tumour and non-adjacent lung specimens and on over 25 tumour-only specimens.

A two-step multiplex PCR was used to amplify TCR-beta CDR3 regions from genomic DNA, and Illumina-compatible adaptors were added in the second step. TCR-beta immunosequencing was carried out on an Illumina platform through the commercial immunoSEQ service. On the study's bioinformatics: Two measures summarised the repertoires: productive clonality, and Top 10 Clones, meaning the percentage of T-cell templates coming from the ten most frequent sequences. Productive clonality had a range of 0 to 1, where 1 means a monoclonal population. Tumour-associated clones were defined as sequences comprising at least 0.1% of tumour T-cell templates but absent from matched non-adjacent lung, identified via log10 scatter plots. Student's t-tests were used for two-group comparisons, ANOVA for comparisons across stages, and linear regression for relationships, with analyses done in GraphPad Prism7 and R. This is the immuneACCESS table as TCRdb keeps it, with only in-frame sequences that have V and J called. A part of the clones is gone; compared with another copy, unresolved V genes explain less than half, and the rest is unexplained. V and J calls and clone size are copied from that table; D and trimming were computed from the DNA. The sample includes 2,000 to 2,500 clones, with under 85% observed a single time. 5% to 6% of the sample is taken by the ten largest.

Overall results and qualifications from the work: Lung squamous cell carcinoma tumours had significantly higher Top 10 clone scores and productive clonality than lung adenocarcinoma tumours. In over eight adenocarcinoma cases, maximal tumour-associated clone frequency correlated strongly with TIL tumour reactivity, whereas overall clonality did not. The reactivity cohort contained only 10 to 11 cases, and the tumour-reactive clones were not shown to have sequences in common with the dominant in vivo tumour-associated clones. Nearly half of NSCLC cases had tumour-associated clones >0.5%, with about four fifths of squamous carcinomas showing such clones compared with 30% to 35% of adenocarcinomas. No significant correlation was found between smoking pack-years and tumour TCR-beta clonality.

Genomic DNA was isolated with the QIAamp DNA kit from frozen aliquots of single-cell suspensions that had not been sorted. The tumour samples consisted of non-small cell lung cancer tissue that had been surgically resected. Tissues arrived within 2 hours after resection and were immediately processed into single-cell suspensions. Tissue was mechanically dissociated and enzymatically digested with DNase I, collagenase I and hyaluronidase for 25 to 35 minutes at 37 °C, then filtered and RBC-lysed. The germline V gene provides CDR1 SNHLY and CDR2 FYNNEI. Including the terminal cysteine and phenylalanine, the CDR3 comprises 14 residues. Here the CDR3 DNA is all that survives: 42 bases in frame from base 1. The trim is 3 bases for V and 0 bases for J, with a gap of 8 bases between the germline ends.

Sequenced material: lung tumor tissue. The rearranged segments are TRBV2 and TRBJ1-1; TRBD1 is possibly the D segment (6 matching bases). The TCR comes from a human donor with non-small cell lung cancer. The DNA is TGTGCCAGCAGTGAGCAGGGGTTGAACACTGAAGCTTTCTTT. This yields the protein CASSEQGLNTEAFF.